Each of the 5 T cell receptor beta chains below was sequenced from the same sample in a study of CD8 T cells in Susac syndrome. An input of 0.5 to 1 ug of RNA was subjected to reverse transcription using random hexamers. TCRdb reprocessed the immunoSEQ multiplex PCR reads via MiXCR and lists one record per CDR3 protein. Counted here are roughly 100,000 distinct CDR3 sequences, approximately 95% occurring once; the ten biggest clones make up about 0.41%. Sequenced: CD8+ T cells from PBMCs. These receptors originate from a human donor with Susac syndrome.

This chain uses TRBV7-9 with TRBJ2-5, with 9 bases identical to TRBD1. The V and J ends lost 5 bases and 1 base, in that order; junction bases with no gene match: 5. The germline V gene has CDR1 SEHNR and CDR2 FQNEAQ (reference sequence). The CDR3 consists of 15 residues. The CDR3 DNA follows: TGTGCCAGCAGCGATGGGACAGGGCTCCAAGAGACCCAGTACTTC. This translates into CASSDGTGLQETQYF. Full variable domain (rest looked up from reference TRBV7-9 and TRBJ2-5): DTGVSQNPRHKITKRGQNVTFRCDPISEHNRLYWYRQTLGQGPEFLTYFQNEAQLEKSRLLSDRFSAERPKGSFSTLEIQRTEQGDSAMYLCASSDGTGLQETQYFGPGTRLLVL.

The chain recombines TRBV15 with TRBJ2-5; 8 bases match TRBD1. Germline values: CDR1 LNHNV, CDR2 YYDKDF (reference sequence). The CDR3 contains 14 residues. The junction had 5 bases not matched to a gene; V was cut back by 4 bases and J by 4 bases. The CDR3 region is CATSIDRGPETQYF. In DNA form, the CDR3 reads TGTGCCACCAGCATAGACAGGGGACCAGAGACCCAGTACTTC.

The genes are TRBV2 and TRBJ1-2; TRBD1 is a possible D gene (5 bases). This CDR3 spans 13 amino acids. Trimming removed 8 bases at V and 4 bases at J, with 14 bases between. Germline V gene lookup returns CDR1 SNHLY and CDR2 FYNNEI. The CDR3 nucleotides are TGTGCCAGCCCCAGGGTTGTCGTCTATGGCTACACCTTC. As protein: CASPRVVVYGYTF. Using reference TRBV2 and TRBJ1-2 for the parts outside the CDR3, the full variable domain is EPEVTQTPSHQVTQMGQEVILRCVPISNHLYFYWYRQILGQKVEFLVSFYNNEISEKSEIFDDQFSVERPDGSNFTLKIRSTKLEDSAMYFCASPRVVVYGYTFGSGTRLTVV.

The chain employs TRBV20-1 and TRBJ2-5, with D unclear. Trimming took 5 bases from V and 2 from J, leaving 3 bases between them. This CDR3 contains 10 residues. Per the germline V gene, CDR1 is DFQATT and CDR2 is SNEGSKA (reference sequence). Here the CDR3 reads CSAQQETQYF. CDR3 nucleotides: TGCAGTGCTCAGCAAGAGACCCAGTACTTC.

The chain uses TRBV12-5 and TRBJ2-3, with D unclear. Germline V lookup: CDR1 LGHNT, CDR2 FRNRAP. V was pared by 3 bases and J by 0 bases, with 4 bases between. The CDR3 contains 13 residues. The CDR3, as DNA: TGTGCTAGTGGTTTACAGAGCACAGATACGCAGTATTTT. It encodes CASGLQSTDTQYF.